Below, 22 T cell receptor beta chains from the same sample are listed, as sequenced in a study of blood T cell repertoires in COVID-19. Produced via immunoSEQ multiplex PCR; TCRdb's table is partial and in-frame only. The sample includes around 120,000 clones, 90% of them seen just once. What was sequenced was peripheral blood. These receptors all come from a man aged 50 to 59 with active COVID-19.

V gene TRBV2 combines with J gene TRBJ1-1; a weak D match, TRBD1 (6 bases). V lost 6 bases, J lost 1 base, and 9 bases lay in between. The germline CDR1 and CDR2 sequences are SNHLY and FYNNEI. The CDR3 has 13 amino acids. CDR3 in DNA: TGTGCCAGCAGAGCGGACAGGAACACTGAAGCTTTCTTT. Translation: CASRADRNTEAFF.

This clone was seen once. The chain combines TRBV5-6 with TRBJ1-1; 7 bases are shared with TRBD1. Germline lookup yields CDR1 SGHDT and CDR2 YYEEEE. The V gene end was trimmed by 0 bases and the J gene end by 8 bases; junction bases not matched to a gene: 4. There are 13 residues in the CDR3. The CDR3 sequence: CASSLGTGVEAFF. CDR3 nucleotides: TGTGCCAGCAGCTTGGGGACAGGAGTAGAAGCTTTCTTT.

J is TRBJ2-2 and V is TRBV15, with 8 nucleotides matching TRBD2. After removal of 2 bases from V and 3 bases from J, the junction contained 11 bases not matched to a gene. The germline gives CDR1 LNHNV, CDR2 YYDKDF (reference sequence). The CDR3 has 18 residues. Here the CDR3 reads CATSRSGLARGDTGELFF. The CDR3 DNA follows: TGTGCCACCAGCAGATCAGGACTAGCAAGAGGGGACACCGGGGAGCTGTTTTTT.

The rearrangement links TRBV9 to TRBJ1-4, with no clear D. Trimming left V 1 base short and J 4 bases short, with 11 bases between. Germline values: CDR1 SGDLS, CDR2 YYNGEE. This CDR3 spans 15 amino acids. DNA of the CDR3: TGTGCCAGCAGCGTACGAGGGCGGGGTAATGAAAAACTGTTTTTT. Encoded protein: CASSVRGRGNEKLFF.

The genes are TRBV5-4 and TRBJ2-3, with TRBD2 matching over 13 bases. The CDR3 consists of 17 residues. Germline trimming cut 4 bases from V and 0 bases from J; bases unmatched to any gene: 5. Germline values: CDR1 SGHNT, CDR2 YYREEE (reference sequence). DNA of the CDR3: TGTGCCAGCAGCCCGGGACTAGCGGGGTGGAGCACAGATACGCAGTATTTT. Amino acid sequence: CASSPGLAGWSTDTQYF.

Only a few counts were recorded for this clone. This chain joins TRBV5-5 and TRBJ1-2, with a possible D match to TRBD1 (5 bases). The CDR3 totals 14 residues. The V gene lost 0 bases and the J gene lost 2 bases, with 8 bases spanning the gap. The germline V gene has CDR1 SGHKS and CDR2 YYEKEE (reference sequence). This chain's CDR3 is CASSLEPGNYGYTF. The CDR3 DNA reads as TGTGCCAGCAGCTTGGAGCCAGGGAACTATGGCTACACCTTC.

This sequence joins TRBV19 and TRBJ1-2; no definite D call. Trimming removed 3 bases at V and 3 bases at J, with 11 bases between. The CDR3 totals 14 residues. The germline V gene encodes CDR1 LNHDA and CDR2 SQIVND (reference sequence). The CDR3 DNA reads TGTGCCAGTAGTATTCTTCCAGAATACTATGGCTACACCTTC. Translating it yields CASSILPEYYGYTF.

Here the CDR3 DNA reads TGCAGCGTTGAACGGGGGTCCACCTACACAGATACGCAGTATTTT. Translating gives CSVERGSTYTDTQYF. The chain links TRBV29-1 to TRBJ2-3; D might be TRBD2 (6 bases). The V and J ends lost 2 bases and 2 bases respectively, with 14 bases between them. This CDR3 region has 15 residues. Germline V gives CDR1 SQVTM, CDR2 ANQGSEA.

The chain is built from TRBV27 and TRBJ1-1; D is perhaps TRBD1 (5 bases). CDR1 MNHEY and CDR2 SMNVEV come from the germline V gene (reference sequence). The CDR3 is 12 amino acids. V was shortened by 6 bases and J by 5 bases, with 10 bases between the two germline ends. CDR3 sequence: CASRTAGTEAFF. CDR3 DNA: TGTGCCAGCAGGACGGCAGGGACTGAAGCTTTCTTT.

The chain employs TRBV11-2 and TRBJ1-1, with D perhaps matching TRBD1 (5 bases). Trimming pared 5 bases from V and 6 bases from J, leaving 7 bases between. This CDR3 spans 11 amino acids. Looked up from germline, CDR1 is SGHAT and CDR2 is FQNNGV. The CDR3, as DNA: TGTGCCAGCAGCCCCAGGGCTGAAGCTTTCTTT. Its translation is CASSPRAEAFF. Together with reference TRBV11-2 and TRBJ1-1, the CDR3 gives the full variable domain: EAGVAQSPRYKIIEKRQSVAFWCNPISGHATLYWYQQILGQGPKLLIQFQNNGVVDDSQLPKDRFSAERLKGVDSTLKIQPAKLEDSAVYLCASSPRAEAFFGQGTRLTVV.

The chain uses TRBV3-1 (or the pseudogene TRBV3-2) and TRBJ2-5, with 10 positions matching TRBD2. The CDR3 loop spans 17 amino acids. The germline gives CDR1 LGHDT, CDR2 YNNKEL (reference sequence). V shed 0 bases and J 1 base; nucleotides not matched to a gene: 5. For the CDR3, the DNA is TGTGCCAGCAGCCAAGAGATCCTAGCGGGGGTCCAAGAGACCCAGTACTTC. It translates to CASSQEILAGVQETQYF.

V is TRBV6-5 and J is TRBJ2-5; 9 bases are a match to TRBD2. Losses at the gene ends were 6 bases for V and 5 bases for J; bases not matched to a gene: 10. This CDR3 has 15 amino acids. Looked up from germline, CDR1 is MNHEY and CDR2 is SVGAGI. Here the CDR3 reads CASSDLRGGRETQYF. CDR3 in DNA: TGTGCCAGCAGCGACCTGCGGGGGGGCCGGGAGACCCAGTACTTC.

V usage is TRBV19 and J usage is TRBJ2-1; TRBD2 is a possible D gene (6 bases). Germline assignment: CDR1 LNHDA and CDR2 SQIVND (reference sequence). V lost 7 bases and J lost 4, with 17 bases in between. The CDR3 is made up of 15 amino acids. The CDR3 DNA follows: TGTGCCAGTACTGGAAGTGGGGGGTCTTACAATGAGCAGTTCTTC. Its translation is CASTGSGGSYNEQFF.

The chain recombines TRBV19 with TRBJ2-1; D uncertain. CDR1 LNHDA and CDR2 SQIVND come from the germline V gene (reference sequence). Trimming shortened V by 1 base and J by 5 bases, and 6 bases separated the two germline ends. This CDR3 is 13 amino acids long. For the CDR3, the DNA is TGTGCCAGTAGTATAGGACTTAACAATGAGCAGTTCTTC. Its translation is CASSIGLNNEQFF.

The V call is TRBV10-2, the J call TRBJ2-1; D is unresolved. V was cut by 4 bases and J by 6 bases, with 4 bases left in between. CDR1 and CDR2 from the germline V gene are WSHSY and SAAADI. The CDR3 has 11 amino acids. CDR3 nucleotide sequence: TGCGCCAGCAGTGCTAGCAATGAGCAGTTCTTC. Protein product: CASSASNEQFF.

Written as DNA, the CDR3 is TGTGCCAGCAGCTTGGCCGGGACTAGCGGTACCAATGAGCAGTTCTTC. This sequence encodes CASSLAGTSGTNEQFF. The chain combines TRBV5-4 with TRBJ2-1; TRBD2 matches 11 bases. In germline, CDR1 is SGHNT, CDR2 YYREEE (reference sequence). The V and J ends lost 0 bases and 6 bases, in that order; junction bases with no gene match: 5. The CDR3 is 16 residues long. Based on the CDR3 plus reference TRBV5-4 and TRBJ2-1, the full variable domain is ETGVTQSPTHLIKTRGQQVTLRCSSQSGHNTVSWYQQALGQGPQFIFQYYREEENGRGNFPPRFSGLQFPNYSSELNVNALELDDSALYLCASSLAGTSGTNEQFFGPGTRLTVL.

The V gene is TRBV6-5, the J gene TRBJ1-5; D might be TRBD1 (5 bases). The CDR3 runs to 14 residues. V was shortened by 7 bases and J by 3 bases, with 13 bases between the two germline ends. Germline values: CDR1 MNHEY, CDR2 SVGAGI. CDR3 bases: TGTGCCAGCACGTCCCCAGGGTTCAATCAGCCCCAGCATTTT. Translation: CASTSPGFNQPQHF.

The chain couples TRBV7-9 to TRBJ2-1; D unresolved. The V and J ends lost 5 bases and 1 base respectively, with 12 bases between them. The germline V gene encodes CDR1 SEHNR and CDR2 FQNEAQ (reference sequence). There are 15 residues in the CDR3. In nucleotides, the CDR3 is TGTGCCAGCAGCGCCGTGACTGAGTCCTACAATGAGCAGTTCTTC. As protein: CASSAVTESYNEQFF. The variable domain in full, with the rest retrieved from reference TRBV7-9 and TRBJ2-1, is DTGVSQNPRHKITKRGQNVTFRCDPISEHNRLYWYRQTLGQGPEFLTYFQNEAQLEKSRLLSDRFSAERPKGSFSTLEIQRTEQGDSAMYLCASSAVTESYNEQFFGPGTRLTVL.

The count of this clone is one. J is TRBJ2-2 and V is TRBV6-5, with D unresolved. The length of the CDR3 is 14 residues. With 6 bases removed from V and 0 bases from J, the gap between germline ends came to 8 bases. Per germline, CDR1 MNHEY and CDR2 SVGAGI. The CDR3 coding sequence is TGTGCCAGCAGACTCATGGCGAACACCGGGGAGCTGTTTTTT. Protein sequence: CASRLMANTGELFF.

This sequence joins TRBV15 and TRBJ1-2, with 8 nucleotides matching TRBD1. V lost 7 bases to trimming and J lost 3 bases; unmatched junction nucleotides: 7. Germline V lookup: CDR1 LNHNV, CDR2 YYDKDF (reference sequence). There are 14 residues in the CDR3. For the CDR3, the DNA is TGTGCCACCACCCCAGGGGGCGGCCACTATGGCTACACCTTC. Amino acid sequence: CATTPGGGHYGYTF.

The sample holds one count of this clone. The genes are TRBV6-5 and TRBJ1-1, with TRBD1 as a possible D gene (6 bases). The CDR3 is made up of 15 amino acids. CDR1 is MNHEY, CDR2 SVGAGI, per germline. Trimming cost V 7 bases and J 0 bases, with 15 bases left between them. The DNA of the CDR3 is TGTGCCAGCACTCGAACGGGACATCTGAACACTGAAGCTTTCTTT. It is translated as CASTRTGHLNTEAFF.

This sequence joins TRBV2 and TRBJ1-1, with 8 positions matching TRBD1. Trimming took 5 bases from V and 4 from J; bases not matched to a gene: 9. Germline CDR1 is SNHLY and CDR2 is FYNNEI. This CDR3 is built from 15 residues. This chain's CDR3 is CASSYGQGLITEAFF. CDR3 bases: TGTGCCAGCAGTTACGGACAGGGACTAATCACTGAAGCTTTCTTT.